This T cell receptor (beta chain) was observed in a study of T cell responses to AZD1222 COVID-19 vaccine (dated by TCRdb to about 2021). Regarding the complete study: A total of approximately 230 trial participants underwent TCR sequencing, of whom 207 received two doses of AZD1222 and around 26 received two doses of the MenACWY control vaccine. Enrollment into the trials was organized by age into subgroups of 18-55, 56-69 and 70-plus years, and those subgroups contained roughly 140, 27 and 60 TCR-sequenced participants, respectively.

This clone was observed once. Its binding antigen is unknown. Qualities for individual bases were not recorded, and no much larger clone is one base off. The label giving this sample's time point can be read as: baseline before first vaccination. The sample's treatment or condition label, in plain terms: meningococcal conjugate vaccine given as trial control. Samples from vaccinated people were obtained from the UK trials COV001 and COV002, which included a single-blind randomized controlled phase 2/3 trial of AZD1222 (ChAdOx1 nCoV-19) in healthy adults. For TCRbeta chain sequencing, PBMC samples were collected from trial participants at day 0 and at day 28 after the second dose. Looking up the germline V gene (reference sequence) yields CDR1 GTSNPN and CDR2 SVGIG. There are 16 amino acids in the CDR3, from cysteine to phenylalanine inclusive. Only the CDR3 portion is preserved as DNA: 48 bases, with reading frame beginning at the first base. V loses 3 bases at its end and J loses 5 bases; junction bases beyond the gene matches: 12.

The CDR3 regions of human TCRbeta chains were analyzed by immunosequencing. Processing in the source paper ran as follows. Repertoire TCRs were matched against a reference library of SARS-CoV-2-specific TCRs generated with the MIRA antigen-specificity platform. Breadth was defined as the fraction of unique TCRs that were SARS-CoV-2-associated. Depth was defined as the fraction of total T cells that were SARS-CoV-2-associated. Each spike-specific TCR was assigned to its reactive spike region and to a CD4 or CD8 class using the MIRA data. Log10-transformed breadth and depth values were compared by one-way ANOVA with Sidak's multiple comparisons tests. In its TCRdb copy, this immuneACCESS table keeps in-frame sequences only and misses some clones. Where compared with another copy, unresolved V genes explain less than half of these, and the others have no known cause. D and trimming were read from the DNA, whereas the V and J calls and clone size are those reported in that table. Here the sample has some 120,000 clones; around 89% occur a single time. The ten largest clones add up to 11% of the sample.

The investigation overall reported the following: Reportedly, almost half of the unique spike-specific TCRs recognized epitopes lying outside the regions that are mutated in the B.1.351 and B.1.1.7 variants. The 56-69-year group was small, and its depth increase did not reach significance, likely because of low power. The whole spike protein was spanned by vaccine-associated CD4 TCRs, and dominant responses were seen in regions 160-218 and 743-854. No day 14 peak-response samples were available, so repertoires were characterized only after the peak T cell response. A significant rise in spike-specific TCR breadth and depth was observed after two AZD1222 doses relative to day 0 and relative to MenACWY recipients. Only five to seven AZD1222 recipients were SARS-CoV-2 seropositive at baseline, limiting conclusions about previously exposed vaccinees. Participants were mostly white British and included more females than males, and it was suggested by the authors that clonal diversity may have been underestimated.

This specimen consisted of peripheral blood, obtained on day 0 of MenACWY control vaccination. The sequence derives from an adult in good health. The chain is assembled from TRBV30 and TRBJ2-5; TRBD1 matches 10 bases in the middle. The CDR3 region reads CAWSAGTGVKYETQYF. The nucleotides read TGTGCCTGGAGCGCCGGGACAGGGGTGAAATACGAGACCCAGTACTTC.